This T cell receptor (beta chain) was identified in a study of radiotherapy plus CTLA-4 blockade in lung cancer. Study information: Among patients, about 20% showed objective responses, and around 30% had disease control.

Per the germline V gene, CDR1 is SGHRS and CDR2 is YFSETQ. The CDR3 has 14 residues. The germline V and J ends were trimmed by 6 bases and 1 base, with 12 bases remaining between them. Sequenced by immunoSEQ multiplex PCR; TCRdb stores in-frame clones only, minus some. The data show just under 60,000 clones, with roughly 76% seen just once and about 8.3% held by the top ten. This TCR was sampled from a human donor with non-small cell lung cancer whose response to radiotherapy plus ipilimumab could not be evaluated. The material was peripheral blood, obtained from a patient treated with radiotherapy plus ipilimumab. V and J are TRBV5-1 and TRBJ2-3, with D perhaps TRBD2 (6 bases). The CDR3 coding sequence is TGCGCCAGCAAGGTGGGCGGGGGCACAGATACGCAGTATTTT. It is translated as CASKVGGGTDTQYF.